The 16 T cell receptor beta chains in this list originate from one sample, sequenced in a study of tumor and adjacent non-tumor tissue in lung cancer. The template was RNA from unsorted bulk tissue. A modified ARM-PCR protocol with three rounds of nested PCR amplified TCRbeta. TCRdb reanalysed the multiplex PCR reads using MiXCR and keeps one entry per CDR3 protein. The table shows approximately 75,000 distinct CDR3 sequences, with 60% to 80% occurring only once. The specimen was lung tumor tissue. The receptors were gathered from a woman aged 50 to 65 with non-small cell lung cancer.

This clonotype appeared a few times. Being one base from a much bigger clone, this may be a read error. The chain combines TRBV14 with TRBJ2-7; D not certain. The V gene's germline CDR1 is SGHDN and CDR2 FVKESK. Trimming took 7 bases from V and 2 from J, leaving 9 bases between them. The CDR3 loop spans 12 amino acids. CDR3 DNA: TGTGCCAGCAACCATGACACCTACGAGCAGTACTTC. It yields the protein CASNHDTYEQYF.

Notes on this clonotype: The junction does not match germline at one end; this may be a read error. V is TRBV7-3 and J is TRBJ2-2, with a possible D match to TRBD2 (5 bases). Germline lookup yields CDR1 SGHTA and CDR2 FQGTGA. This CDR3 is built from 15 residues. Here the CDR3 DNA reads TGTGCCAGCAGTTTAACCCCGGGATTCACCGGGGAGCTGTTTTTT. Its translation: CASSLTPGFTGELFF.

This CDR3 is CASSLRALQTWVREEQYF. The CDR3 DNA is TGCGCCAGCAGCCTGAGGGCCCTCCAGACGTGGGTGCGAGAGGAGCAGTACTTC. The chain joins TRBV5-1 to TRBJ2-7; possible D gene TRBD2, 5 bases. The CDR3 contains 18 residues. V shed 4 bases and J shed 7 bases, with 30 bases lying between them. Germline V lookup: CDR1 SGHRS, CDR2 YFSETQ. Combining the CDR3 with reference TRBV5-1 and TRBJ2-7 gives the whole variable domain KAGVTQTPRYLIKTRGQQVTLSCSPISGHRSVSWYQQTPGQGLQFLFEYFSETQRNKGNFPGRFSGRQFSNSRSEMNVSTLELGDSALYLCASSLRALQTWVREEQYFGPGTRLTVT.

As concerns this clonotype: A clone one base away is much larger, so this may be a read error. Since no conserved phenylalanine or tryptophan closes the CDR3, a read error is the likely cause. This chain uses TRBV5-8 with TRBJ2-3, with D possibly matching TRBD1 (5 bases). Deletions cut 3 bases from V and 4 bases from J, with 6 bases between. Germline CDR1 SGHTS, CDR2 YDEGEE. The length of the CDR3 is 12 residues. CDR3 residues: CASSSQADTQYY. In DNA, the CDR3 is TGTGCCAGCAGCTCACAGGCAGATACGCAGTATTAT.

As regards this clonotype: Germline and junction disagree at one end, which may indicate a read error. J is TRBJ2-1 and V is TRBV11-2; 12 bases agree with TRBD2. The CDR3 is made up of 15 amino acids. Germline V gives CDR1 SGHAT, CDR2 FQNNGV. The chain's CDR3 is CVSSLEASGRAEQSF. The CDR3 bases are TGTGTCAGCAGCTTAGAAGCTAGCGGGAGGGCCGAGCAGTCCTTC.

Concerning this clonotype itself: One end of the junction fails to match germline, which may point to a read error. V usage is TRBV11-2 and J usage is TRBJ2-7; 8 positions agree with TRBD2. Per germline, CDR1 SGHAT and CDR2 FQNNGV. The CDR3 loop spans 14 amino acids. CDR3 region: CGSSLSGSTNEYYF. The CDR3 DNA reads as TGTGGCAGCAGCTTGAGCGGGAGTACCAACGAGTACTACTTC.

Points on this clonotype: This may be a read error: a much more frequent sequence differs by one nucleotide. The J gene is TRBJ2-5, the V gene TRBV5-1; D unclear. This CDR3 region has 14 residues. V dropped 0 bases and J dropped 5 bases, with 11 bases sitting between them. Germline loops: CDR1 SGHRS, CDR2 YFSETQ. CDR3 DNA sequence: TGCGCCAGCAGCTTGGTGAAGGGAATGGAGACCCAGTACTTC. This translates into CASSLVKGMETQYF.

With regard to this clonotype: The CDR3 does not end in the conserved phenylalanine or tryptophan, so this is likely a read error. No DNA is shown, since the ends of the CDR3 on it are uncertain; the CDR3 is the one TCRdb lists. The J gene is TRBJ2-3, the V gene TRBV6-2 or TRBV6-3; the DNA was not used to check the table's D call, TRBD1. Germline lookup yields CDR1 MNHEY and CDR2 SVGEGT. A total of 14 residues make up the CDR3, ends included. The CDR3 sequence is CAGSMDSETDTQYL.

The sample holds one count of this clonotype. Compared with germline, one end of the junction differs, possibly owing to a read error. This rearrangement joins TRBV6-6 to TRBJ1-2, with 7 bases aligning to TRBD1. This CDR3 contains 14 residues. From germline, CDR1 is MNHNY and CDR2 SVGAGI (reference sequence). CDR3 DNA sequence: TGTGCCAGCAGTTCCGGGACAGCAAACTATGACTACACCTTT. Translation gives CASSSGTANYDYTF.

The chain links TRBV11-2 to TRBJ1-4; D possibly corresponds to TRBD1 (5 bases). Germline-derived CDR1 and CDR2 are SGHAT and FQNNGV. V was pared by 0 bases and J by 2 bases, with 22 bases between. CDR3 length: 20 residues. The CDR3 loop reads CASSLDNAGPDGITNEKLFF. CDR3 in DNA: TGTGCCAGCAGCTTAGATAATGCAGGGCCGGATGGGATCACTAATGAAAAACTGTTTTTT.

A remark on this clonotype: One end of the junction does not line up with germline, which may come from a read error. The chain links TRBV29-1 to TRBJ2-4; 9 bases are shared with TRBD2. Germline lookup yields CDR1 SQVTM and CDR2 ANQGSEA. The CDR3 totals 13 residues. The CDR3 region has the DNA TGCATCGTTCTAGCGGGAACCAAAAACATTCAGTACTTC. This translates into CIVLAGTKNIQYF. Full variable domain (outside the CDR3, taken from reference TRBV29-1 and TRBJ2-4): SAVISQKPSRDICQRGTSLTIQCQVDSQVTMMFWYRQQPGQSLTLIATANQGSEATYESGFVIDKFPISRPNLTFSTLTVSNMSPEDSSIYLCIVLAGTKNIQYFGAGTRLSVL.

This clonotype is categorized as medium-sized (0.01 to 0.1%). The V call is TRBV11-3, the J call TRBJ2-2, with D unclear. V lost 5 bases and J lost 2, with 3 bases in between. There are 12 residues in the CDR3. Germline CDR1 reads SGHNT; CDR2 reads YENEEA. Written as DNA, the CDR3 is TGTGCCAGCAGCCCCAACACCGGGGAGCTGTTTTTT. This sequence encodes CASSPNTGELFF.

In DNA form, the CDR3 reads TGTGCCAGCAGTTTATTTGGGACTACCGGCAATGAGCAGTTCTTC. This translates into CASSLFGTTGNEQFF. The chain carries TRBV12-3 or TRBV12-4 and TRBJ2-1, with 7 bases that match TRBD2. The CDR3 is 15 residues long. With 2 bases clipped from V and 6 bases from J, the junction kept 7 bases outside the gene matches.

This clonotype showed up just once. Relative to the germline gene, one junction end is altered; a read error may explain this. This rearrangement joins TRBV11-2 to TRBJ2-3; D is uncertain. The CDR3 extends over 16 amino acids. Per the germline V gene, CDR1 is SGHAT and CDR2 is FQNNGV. This CDR3 reads CVSNLVGLLRTDTQYF. CDR3 DNA sequence: TGTGTCAGCAACTTAGTAGGTCTTCTCCGCACAGATACGCAGTATTTT.

Turning to this clonotype: With a much larger clone just one base away, this may be a read error. This chain connects TRBV7-9 to TRBJ2-5, with TRBD1 as a possible D gene (5 bases). The CDR3 consists of 16 residues. Germline-derived CDR1 and CDR2 are SEHNR and FQNEAQ (reference sequence). The CDR3 sequence: CASSLARAGLRETQCF. The CDR3 DNA reads TGTGCCAGCAGCTTAGCCAGGGCAGGGTTGAGAGAGACCCAGTGCTTC.

In regard to this clonotype: A junction boundary mismatches the germline segment, possibly from a read error. The chain employs TRBV4-2 and TRBJ2-7, with D possibly TRBD2 on 7 matching bases. This CDR3 contains 14 residues. The germline V gene has CDR1 LGHNA and CDR2 YNFKEQ. Written as DNA, the CDR3 is TGTGCCAGCAGCCAAGCCGGGGGGCCCTACCAGCAATACTTC. It specifies CASSQAGGPYQQYF.